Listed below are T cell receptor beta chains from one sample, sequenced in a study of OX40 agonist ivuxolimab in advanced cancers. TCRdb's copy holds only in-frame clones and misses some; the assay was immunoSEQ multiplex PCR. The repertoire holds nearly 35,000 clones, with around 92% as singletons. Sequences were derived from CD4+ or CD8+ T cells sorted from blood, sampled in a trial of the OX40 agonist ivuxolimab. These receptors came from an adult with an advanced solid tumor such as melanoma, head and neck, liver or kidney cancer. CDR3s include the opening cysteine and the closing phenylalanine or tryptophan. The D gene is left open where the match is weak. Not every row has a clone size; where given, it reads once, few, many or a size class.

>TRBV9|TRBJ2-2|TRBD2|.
CASSVASVTSGDTIGELFF
TGTGCCAGCAGCGTAGCTTCGGTGACTAGCGGGGATACGATCGGGGAGCTGTTTTTT
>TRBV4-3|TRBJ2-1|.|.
CASSQEVTAELSNEQFF
TGCGCCAGCAGCCAAGAAGTGACCGCAGAGCTTTCCAATGAGCAGTTCTTC
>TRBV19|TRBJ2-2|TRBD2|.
CASSILAGGGGELFF
TGTGCCAGTAGTATTTTGGCGGGAGGTGGCGGGGAGCTGTTTTTT
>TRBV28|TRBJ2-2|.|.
CASSLRGRTGELFF
TGTGCCAGCAGTTTAAGGGGGAGGACCGGGGAGCTGTTTTTT
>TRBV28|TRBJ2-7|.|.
CASTPRLAPYEQYF
TGTGCCAGCACTCCTCGGCTAGCGCCCTACGAGCAGTACTTC
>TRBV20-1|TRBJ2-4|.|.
CSAKWLGIQYF
TGCAGTGCTAAGTGGCTAGGAATTCAGTACTTC
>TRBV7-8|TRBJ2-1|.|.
CASSLGGDSYNEQFF
TGTGCCAGCAGCTTAGGGGGTGACTCCTACAATGAGCAGTTCTTC
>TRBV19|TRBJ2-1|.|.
CASKVQGVPNEQFF
TGTGCCAGTAAAGTGCAGGGCGTACCCAATGAGCAGTTCTTC
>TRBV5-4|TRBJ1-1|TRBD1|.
CASSSGQVAMNTEAFF
TGTGCCAGCAGCTCTGGACAGGTTGCCATGAACACTGAAGCTTTCTTT
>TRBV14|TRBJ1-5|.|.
CASSPGTGNQPQHF
TGTGCCAGCAGCCCCGGGACGGGCAATCAGCCCCAGCATTTT
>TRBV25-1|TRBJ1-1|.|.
CASSERVGTEAFF
TGTGCCAGCAGTGAAAGGGTTGGCACTGAAGCTTTCTTT
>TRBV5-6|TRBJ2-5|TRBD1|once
CASSVWDRGQETQYF
TGTGCCAGCAGCGTATGGGACAGGGGCCAGGAGACCCAGTACTTC
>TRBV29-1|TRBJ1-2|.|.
CSVGRSNGYTF
TGCAGCGTTGGCCGGAGTAATGGCTACACCTTC
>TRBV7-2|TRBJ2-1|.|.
CASSLELLTLSYNEQFF
TGTGCCAGCAGCTTAGAGTTGCTTACCCTCTCCTACAATGAGCAGTTCTTC
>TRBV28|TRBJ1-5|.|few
CASSLRAGGNQPQHF
TGTGCCAGCAGCCTTAGGGCAGGGGGCAATCAGCCCCAGCATTTT
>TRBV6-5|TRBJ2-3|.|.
CASRTFTDTQYF
TGTGCCAGCAGGACTTTTACAGATACGCAGTATTTT
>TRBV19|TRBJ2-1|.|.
CASSFSLVFGHEQFF
TGTGCCAGTAGTTTTTCCCTCGTCTTCGGCCATGAGCAGTTCTTC
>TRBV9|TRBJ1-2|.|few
CASSVGSAGDMYGYTF
TGTGCCAGCAGCGTAGGGAGTGCGGGAGATATGTATGGCTACACCTTC
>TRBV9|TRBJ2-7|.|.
CASSAGNAYEQYF
TGTGCCAGCAGCGCTGGGAACGCCTACGAGCAGTACTTC
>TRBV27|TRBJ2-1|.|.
CASSLQIGYEQFF
TGTGCCAGCAGTTTACAAATCGGTTATGAGCAGTTCTTC
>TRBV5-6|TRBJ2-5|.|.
CASSLSVQTQYF
TGTGCCAGCAGCCTAAGTGTGCAGACCCAGTACTTC
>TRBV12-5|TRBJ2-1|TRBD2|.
CASGSGLAEQFF
TGTGCTAGTGGTTCGGGACTAGCGGAGCAGTTCTTC
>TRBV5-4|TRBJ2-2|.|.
CASSLARGEYPGELFF
TGTGCCAGCAGCTTGGCTCGTGGGGAGTATCCCGGGGAGCTGTTTTTT
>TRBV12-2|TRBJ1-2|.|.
CASSSGADYQGYTF
TGTGCCAGCAGCTCCGGGGCCGATTACCAAGGCTACACCTTC
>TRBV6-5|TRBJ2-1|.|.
CASSYSIAIPAGEQFF
TGTGCCAGCAGTTACTCTATAGCCATACCCGCCGGTGAGCAGTTCTTC
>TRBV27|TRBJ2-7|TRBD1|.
CASSEGTGGIVQYF
TGTGCCAGCAGTGAGGGGACAGGGGGCATCGTGCAGTACTTC
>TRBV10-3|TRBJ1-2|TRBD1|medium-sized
CAISEPGQGDYGYTF
TGTGCCATCAGTGAGCCGGGACAGGGCGACTATGGCTACACCTTC
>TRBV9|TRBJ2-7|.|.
CASSVGSSHEQYF
TGTGCCAGCAGTGTTGGGTCGTCTCACGAGCAGTACTTC
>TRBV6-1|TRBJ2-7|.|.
CASSEFSGELYEQYF
TGTGCCAGCAGTGAATTTTCAGGGGAGTTATACGAGCAGTACTTC
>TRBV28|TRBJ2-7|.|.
CASSLWTSITYEQYF
TGTGCCAGCAGTTTATGGACCTCTATTACCTACGAGCAGTACTTC
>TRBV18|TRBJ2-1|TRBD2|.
CASSRPSGRREQFF
TGTGCCAGCTCACGCCCTAGCGGGAGACGTGAGCAGTTCTTC
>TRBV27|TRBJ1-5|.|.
CASSPQELYQPQHF
TGTGCCAGCAGTCCACAAGAACTATATCAGCCCCAGCATTTT
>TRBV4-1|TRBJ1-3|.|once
CASSLEGDLSGNTIYF
TGCGCCAGCAGCCTAGAAGGCGACCTCTCTGGAAACACCATATATTTT
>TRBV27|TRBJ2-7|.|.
CASTPFGGTGYEQYF
TGTGCCAGCACCCCCTTTGGGGGCACGGGATACGAGCAGTACTTC
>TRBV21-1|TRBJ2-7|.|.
CASSKAASSGSDGQYF
TGTGCCAGCAGCAAAGCTGCGTCTAGCGGGAGCGATGGGCAGTACTTC
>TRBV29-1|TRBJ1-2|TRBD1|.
CSVAGTGYGYTF
TGCAGCGTTGCCGGGACAGGGTATGGCTACACCTTC
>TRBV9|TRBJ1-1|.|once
CASSQGGTVNTEAFF
TGTGCCAGCAGTCAAGGGGGTACGGTGAACACTGAAGCTTTCTTT
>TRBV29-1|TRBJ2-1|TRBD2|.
CSPFGLAGRNEQFF
TGCAGCCCCTTTGGGTTAGCGGGACGTAATGAGCAGTTCTTC
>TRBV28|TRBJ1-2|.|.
CASKDTSGYGYTF
TGTGCCAGCAAGGACACCTCCGGCTATGGCTACACCTTC
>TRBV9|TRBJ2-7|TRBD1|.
CASSGQGGYEQYF
TGTGCCAGCTCGGGACAGGGTGGCTACGAGCAGTACTTC
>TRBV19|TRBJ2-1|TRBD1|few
CASSMTGWNEQFF
TGTGCCAGTAGTATGACAGGGTGGAATGAGCAGTTCTTC
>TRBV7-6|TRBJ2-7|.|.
CASSLARDFSYEQYF
TGTGCCAGCAGCTTAGCGCGGGACTTCTCCTACGAGCAGTACTTC
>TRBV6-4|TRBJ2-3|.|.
CASSGPVGLPGTDTQYF
TGTGCCAGCAGTGGCCCGGTAGGCCTCCCGGGCACAGATACGCAGTATTTT
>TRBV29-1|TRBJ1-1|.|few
CSVGGGTEAFF
TGCAGCGTTGGGGGGGGAACTGAAGCTTTCTTT
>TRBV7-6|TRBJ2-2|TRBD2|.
CASSLARRGLKNTGELFF
TGTGCCAGCAGCTTAGCGCGGAGGGGACTAAAAAACACCGGGGAGCTGTTTTTT
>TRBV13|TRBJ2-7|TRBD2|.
CASSSRQGLAGASTYEQYF
TGTGCCAGCAGCTCCCGACAGGGACTAGCGGGAGCGTCCACCTACGAGCAGTACTTC
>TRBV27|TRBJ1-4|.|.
CASSSYPSVFGEKLFF
TGTGCCAGCAGTTCGTATCCAAGTGTCTTTGGTGAAAAACTGTTTTTT
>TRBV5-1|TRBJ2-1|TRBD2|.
CASSWTSGDNEQFF
TGCGCCAGCAGCTGGACTAGCGGGGACAATGAGCAGTTCTTC
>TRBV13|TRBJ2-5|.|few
CASSLWDRGETQYF
TGTGCCAGCAGCTTATGGGATAGGGGGGAGACCCAGTACTTC
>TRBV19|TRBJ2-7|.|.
CASSIVLGPSYEQYF
TGTGCCAGTAGTATAGTCCTCGGTCCTTCCTACGAGCAGTACTTC
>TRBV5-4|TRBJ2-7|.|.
CASSQRGAPPGEQYF
TGTGCCAGCAGCCAAAGGGGGGCACCCCCGGGCGAGCAGTACTTC
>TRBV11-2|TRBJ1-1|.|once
CASSTRRDTEAFF
TGTGCCAGCAGCACGCGCAGGGACACTGAAGCTTTCTTT
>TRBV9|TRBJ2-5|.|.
CASSVDGRVQETQYF
TGTGCCAGCAGCGTAGATGGACGGGTCCAAGAGACCCAGTACTTC
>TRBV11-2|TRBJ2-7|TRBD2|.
CASSSRGTYEQYF
TGTGCCAGCAGCTCGCGGGGGACCTACGAGCAGTACTTC